Listed here are 19 T cell receptor beta chains from one sample, sequenced in a study of OX40 agonist ivuxolimab in advanced cancers. Libraries were prepared by immunoSEQ multiplex PCR; TCRdb keeps only in-frame clonotypes and omits some of them. This table holds roughly 71,000 clones, more than 65% found once. The sample in question was CD4+ or CD8+ T cells sorted from blood, obtained in a trial of the OX40 agonist ivuxolimab. The receptors derive from an adult with an advanced solid tumor such as melanoma, head and neck, liver or kidney cancer.

The V call is TRBV5-1, the J call TRBJ2-3; TRBD2 matches 7 bases. The junction had 12 bases not matched to a gene; V was cut back by 2 bases and J by 6 bases. CDR3 length: 16 amino acids. Germline V gene lookup returns CDR1 SGHRS and CDR2 YFSETQ. The DNA for the CDR3 is TGCGCCAGCAGCTTCGGGAACGCGGGAGCCGGTGATACGCAGTATTTT. Translating gives CASSFGNAGAGDTQYF.

The chain combines TRBV7-3 with TRBJ2-6; D unclear. Germline loops: CDR1 SGHTA, CDR2 FQGTGA. Trimming removed 5 bases from V and 0 bases from J, with 8 bases in between. The CDR3 totals 15 residues. Here the CDR3 reads CASSPDISGANVLTF. CDR3 bases: TGTGCCAGCAGCCCCGATATCTCTGGGGCCAACGTCCTGACTTTC.

This clone was seen more than once but under ten times. The chain joins TRBV6-5 to TRBJ1-1; D might be TRBD1 (5 bases). This CDR3 is 14 amino acids long. Trimming removed 7 bases at V and 0 bases at J, with 12 bases between. Germline CDR1 is MNHEY and CDR2 is SVGAGI. This CDR3 reads CASKRTGVNTEAFF. DNA for the CDR3: TGTGCCAGCAAAAGAACAGGAGTGAACACTGAAGCTTTCTTT.

This clone is a singleton in its sample. The chain carries TRBV10-2 and TRBJ1-5; 7 nucleotides line up with TRBD1. The V gene's germline CDR1 is WSHSY and CDR2 SAAADI. The V gene end was trimmed by 6 bases and the J gene end by 4 bases; junction bases not matched to a gene: 12. The CDR3 runs 16 residues. As DNA, the CDR3 is TGCGCCAGCAGATTGGGCGGAACAGGGGATAATCAGCCCCAGCATTTT. This encodes CASRLGGTGDNQPQHF.

In this sample, this clone turned up a few times. The CDR3 DNA reads as TGTGCCAGTAGTATACAGGGGGCGCGGGAGACCCAGTACTTC. Encoded protein: CASSIQGARETQYF. The gene calls are TRBV19 and TRBJ2-5, with TRBD1 matching over 8 bases. The V gene's germline CDR1 is LNHDA and CDR2 SQIVND (reference sequence). The CDR3 consists of 14 residues. V gave up 2 bases and J gave up 5 bases; unmatched junction bases: 4.

V and J are TRBV5-4 and TRBJ2-7; 11 bases map to TRBD2. The CDR3 spans 15 residues. After removal of 4 bases from V and 3 bases from J, the junction contained 6 bases not matched to a gene. CDR1 SGHNT and CDR2 YYREEE come from the germline V gene (reference sequence). CDR3 in DNA: TGTGCCAGCAGCACAGGACTAGCGGGTAACTACGAGCAGTACTTC. This encodes CASSTGLAGNYEQYF.

This clone has only a few counts. CDR3 in amino acids: CASSLEGAPRGGYTF. The CDR3 DNA reads as TGTGCCAGCAGCTTAGAAGGGGCACCTCGAGGTGGCTACACCTTC. The rearrangement links TRBV11-2 to TRBJ1-2; D might be TRBD1 (5 bases). Between the trimmed V and J ends, which lost 0 bases and 7 bases, there was a span of 15 bases. The CDR3 length is 15 residues. CDR1 and CDR2 (germline): SGHAT, FQNNGV.

The chain uses TRBV28 and TRBJ2-1, with D possibly matching TRBD2 (6 bases). Trimming took 8 bases from V and 7 from J, leaving 15 bases between them. In germline, CDR1 is MDHEN, CDR2 SYDVKM. The CDR3 consists of 13 residues. The CDR3 is CASGEVVLNEQFF. The DNA for the CDR3 is TGTGCCAGCGGGGAGGTGGTTTTGAATGAGCAGTTCTTC.

The chain recombines TRBV4-3 with TRBJ1-6, with a tentative D call TRBD1 (5 bases). Trimming stripped 6 bases from V and 5 bases from J, with 8 bases between. This CDR3 spans 13 amino acids. CDR1 and CDR2 (germline): LGHNA, YSLEER. CDR3 DNA: TGCGCCAGCAGGGGACTTGATAATTCACCCCTCCACTTT. Translating it yields CASRGLDNSPLHF.

CDR3 bases: TGTGCCAGCAGTTACTCGAAAAACGGCCGAACCTACGAGCAGTACTTC. Amino acids: CASSYSKNGRTYEQYF. V gene TRBV6-7 combines with J gene TRBJ2-7; no definite D call. TRBV6-7 is annotated as an ORF whose role is uncertain. The ends were cut back, 0 bases at V and 2 bases at J, with 14 bases in the middle. This CDR3 has 16 residues.

This chain links TRBV29-1 with TRBJ1-1; a weak D match, TRBD1 (6 bases). Trimming pared 6 bases from V and 5 bases from J, leaving 16 bases between. Germline V gene data show CDR1 as SQVTM and CDR2 as ANQGSEA. CDR3 size: 13 residues. Here the CDR3 DNA reads TGCAGCGTCTCACAGGGACGGGTGACTGAAGCTTTCTTT. It is translated as CSVSQGRVTEAFF.

The genes are TRBV5-1 and TRBJ1-4, with a possible D match to TRBD1 (5 bases). This CDR3 has 13 residues. V lost 4 bases, J lost 6 bases, and 10 bases lay in between. Germline CDR1 and CDR2: SGHRS and YFSETQ. CDR3 residues: CASSPGTDEKLFF. The CDR3 nucleotides read TGCGCCAGCAGCCCCGGGACTGATGAAAAACTGTTTTTT.

This rearrangement joins TRBV7-6 to TRBJ2-5; no firm D call. Germline values: CDR1 SGHVS, CDR2 FNYEAQ. There are 12 residues in the CDR3. The germline V and J ends were trimmed by 2 bases and 5 bases, with 6 bases remaining between them. The CDR3 here is CASSLSVETQYF. CDR3 sequence (DNA): TGTGCCAGCAGCTTATCGGTGGAGACCCAGTACTTC.

V usage is TRBV18 and J usage is TRBJ2-7; D gene uncertain. The CDR3 has 13 amino acids. V dropped 3 bases and J dropped 3 bases, with 9 bases sitting between them. Germline CDR1 is KGHSH and CDR2 is LQKENI. CDR3 nucleotides: TGTGCCAGCTCACCGGCTGCTGGCTACGAGCAGTACTTC. Its translation is CASSPAAGYEQYF. The variable domain in full, completed from reference TRBV18 and TRBJ2-7, reads NAGVMQNPRHLVRRRGQEARLRCSPMKGHSHVYWYRQLPEEGLKFMVYLQKENIIDESGMPKERFSAEFPKEGPSILRIQQVVRGDSAAYFCASSPAAGYEQYFGPGTRLTVT.

The chain employs TRBV7-3 and TRBJ2-5, with D possibly called TRBD1 or TRBD2 (5 bases each). This CDR3 comprises 13 residues. V dropped 5 bases and J dropped 2 bases, with 9 bases sitting between them. Germline V gene sequence: CDR1 SGHTA, CDR2 FQGTGA. The CDR3 DNA reads as TGTGCCAGCAGCCGGGACGGTCAAGAGACCCAGTACTTC. Encoded protein: CASSRDGQETQYF. The full variable domain, its missing parts supplied by reference TRBV7-3 and TRBJ2-5, is GAGVSQTPSNKVTEKGKYVELRCDPISGHTALYWYRQSLGQGPEFLIYFQGTGAADDSGLPNDRFFAVRPEGSVSTLKIQRTERGDSAVYLCASSRDGQETQYFGPGTRLLVL.

The rearrangement uses TRBV10-3 and TRBJ2-3, with 9 bases identical to TRBD2. J was trimmed by 3 bases and V by 6 bases; bases with no gene match: 7. The V gene's germline CDR1 is ENHRY and CDR2 SYGVKD. This CDR3 contains 15 residues. Here the CDR3 reads CAISGAGGLTDTQYF. The CDR3 DNA is TGTGCCATCAGCGGAGCGGGAGGATTAACAGATACGCAGTATTTT.

The J gene is TRBJ2-2, the V gene TRBV9; TRBD2 matches 7 bases. The CDR3 is made up of 14 amino acids. Germline V gene data show CDR1 as SGDLS and CDR2 as YYNGEE. V shed 5 bases, J shed 3 bases, and the junction held 4 bases outside the gene matches. The CDR3 DNA reads as TGTGCCAGCAGTCTTACTAGCGACACCGGGGAGCTGTTTTTT. Translating gives CASSLTSDTGELFF. Variable domain in full (rest from reference TRBV9 and TRBJ2-2): DSGVTQTPKHLITATGQRVTLRCSPRSGDLSVYWYQQSLDQGLQFLIQYYNGEERAKGNILERFSAQQFPDLHSELNLSSLELGDSALYFCASSLTSDTGELFFGEGSRLTVL.

The rearrangement uses TRBV11-2 and TRBJ1-2, with D hard to call. This CDR3 region has 14 residues. V lost 6 bases and J lost 1, with 12 bases in between. Germline V gives CDR1 SGHAT, CDR2 FQNNGV. The CDR3 DNA is TGTGCCAGCAGAGAATTGGGGATTAACTATGGCTACACCTTC. Residues: CASRELGINYGYTF. Using reference TRBV11-2 and TRBJ1-2 for the parts outside the CDR3, the full variable domain is EAGVAQSPRYKIIEKRQSVAFWCNPISGHATLYWYQQILGQGPKLLIQFQNNGVVDDSQLPKDRFSAERLKGVDSTLKIQPAKLEDSAVYLCASRELGINYGYTFGSGTRLTVV.

This chain uses TRBV14 with TRBJ2-5, with D unclear. CDR3 length: 12 residues. Germline V CDR1 and CDR2: SGHDN, FVKESK. The V and J ends lost 4 bases and 0 bases respectively, with 3 bases between them. This CDR3 is CASSRYQETQYF. CDR3 coding DNA: TGTGCCAGCAGCCGGTACCAAGAGACCCAGTACTTC.